These 25 T cell receptor beta chains were sequenced from one sample in a study of cytotoxic CD8 clonotypes in ibrutinib-treated CLL. The data were produced by immunoSEQ multiplex PCR, yet TCRdb's version contains in-frame clones alone and is incomplete. This sample has nearly 85,000 clones, with 79% found just once. Sequenced material: PBMCs, taken after 12 months of ibrutinib treatment. The receptors derive from a human donor with chronic lymphocytic leukemia.

The V gene is TRBV30, the J gene TRBJ2-5; no reliable D call. CDR1 is GTSNPN and CDR2 is SVGIG in the germline V gene (reference sequence). V lost 0 bases to trimming and J lost 9 bases, with 8 bases between them. There are 11 residues in the CDR3. The CDR3 coding sequence is TGTGCCTGGAGTGTAGATTTTCCCCAGTACTTC. As protein: CAWSVDFPQYF.

This clone appeared a few times. The V gene is TRBV6-5, the J gene TRBJ1-1; perhaps TRBD1 as D (6 bases). This CDR3 contains 13 residues. The V end was cut by 8 bases, the J end by 1 base, with 11 bases between. Germline loops: CDR1 MNHEY, CDR2 SVGAGI. The CDR3 coding sequence is TGTGCCAGCCACAGGGCAAAGAACACTGAAGCTTTCTTT. Translated, it gives CASHRAKNTEAFF.

This clone was recorded once. This sequence joins TRBV11-2 and TRBJ2-2; D perhaps matches TRBD1 (6 bases). V lost 5 bases and J 0 bases, leaving 13 bases between the germline ends. This CDR3 contains 16 residues. Germline V gene data show CDR1 as SGHAT and CDR2 as FQNNGV. The chain's CDR3 is CASSPWGTPNTGELFF. The CDR3 region has the DNA TGTGCCAGCAGCCCATGGGGGACACCGAACACCGGGGAGCTGTTTTTT.

The sample holds one count of this clone. V and J are TRBV5-1 and TRBJ2-1; 8 positions agree with TRBD2. Trimming took 0 bases from V and 7 from J; bases not matched to a gene: 12. The CDR3 totals 17 residues. Germline CDR1 and CDR2: SGHRS and YFSETQ. The CDR3 loop is CASSLGLGPGGGNEQFF. CDR3 nucleotide sequence: TGCGCCAGCAGCTTGGGGCTGGGCCCCGGGGGGGGGAATGAGCAGTTCTTC.

CDR3 amino acids: CASSFGGHNTGELFF. DNA for the CDR3: TGTGCCAGCAGCTTTGGCGGCCACAACACCGGGGAGCTGTTTTTT. The V and J genes are TRBV5-4 and TRBJ2-2, with unresolved D. The CDR3 totals 15 residues. The germline V gene encodes CDR1 SGHNT and CDR2 YYREEE (reference sequence). Between the trimmed V and J ends, which lost 2 bases and 2 bases, there was a span of 10 bases.

The J gene is TRBJ2-3, the V gene TRBV6-1, with TRBD2 identical over 8 bases. The CDR3 is 14 residues long. V lost 6 bases, J lost 2 bases, and 4 bases stayed unmatched. Germline-derived CDR1 and CDR2 are MNHNS and SASEGT. The CDR3 DNA reads TGTGCCAGCAGGCAACTAGCGGACACAGATACGCAGTATTTT. The encoded protein is CASRQLADTDTQYF.

The genes are TRBV29-1 and TRBJ1-5, with a possible D match to TRBD1 (6 bases). CDR3 length equals 14 residues. Germline CDR1 reads SQVTM; CDR2 reads ANQGSEA. With 6 bases removed from V and 1 base from J, the gap between germline ends came to 13 bases. The CDR3 nucleotides are TGCAGCGTCCAGGGGAGTGGAAGCAATCAGCCCCAGCATTTT. This translates into CSVQGSGSNQPQHF.

V gene TRBV6-1 combines with J gene TRBJ2-7, with D perhaps matching TRBD1 or TRBD2 (6 bases each). With 1 base removed from V and 3 bases from J, the gap between germline ends came to 10 bases. CDR3 length equals 14 residues. The germline gives CDR1 MNHNS, CDR2 SASEGT. The CDR3 sequence is CASSEVGGRYEQYF. The CDR3 nucleotides are TGTGCCAGCAGTGAAGTTGGGGGGCGCTACGAGCAGTACTTC.

This clone was counted only a few times. V gene TRBV19 combines with J gene TRBJ1-5, with D possibly TRBD1 on 6 matching bases. The CDR3 sequence is 15 residues long. The germline V and J ends were trimmed by 5 bases and 3 bases, with 14 bases remaining between them. The germline V gene has CDR1 LNHDA and CDR2 SQIVND (reference sequence). The CDR3 sequence is CASSPGGGPNQPQHF. The DNA of the CDR3 is TGTGCCAGTAGTCCCGGTGGGGGCCCCAATCAGCCCCAGCATTTT.

The rearrangement uses TRBV19 and TRBJ1-2, with a tentative D call TRBD1 (5 bases). CDR1 is LNHDA, CDR2 SQIVND, per germline (reference sequence). Trimming cost V 2 bases and J 6 bases, with 10 bases left between them. The CDR3 runs 13 residues. DNA of the CDR3: TGTGCCAGTAGTATACTAGGGACCCATGGCTACACCTTC. This translates into CASSILGTHGYTF.

For the CDR3, the DNA is TGTGCCAGCAGCTTACTGTGGACTAGCGGGGGGGCCCCCGGGGAGCTGTTTTTT. It codes for CASSLLWTSGGAPGELFF. The V call is TRBV7-2, the J call TRBJ2-2; TRBD2 agrees at 15 bases. Germline CDR1 SGHTA, CDR2 FQGNSA. The CDR3 contains 18 residues. V lost 2 bases, J lost 6 bases, and 7 bases stayed unmatched.

The chain uses TRBV11-3 and TRBJ2-3; 7 bases match TRBD1. The length of the CDR3 is 13 residues. The ends lost 5 bases at V and 7 bases at J; junction bases unmatched: 6. Germline lookup yields CDR1 SGHNT and CDR2 YENEEA. The CDR3 here is CASSRGGMYTQYF. DNA of the CDR3: TGTGCCAGCAGCCGAGGGGGCATGTATACGCAGTATTTT.

The rearrangement links TRBV11-2 to TRBJ1-3, with TRBD1 matching over 7 bases. This CDR3 is 15 amino acids long. J lost 7 bases, V lost 5 bases, and 11 bases had no gene match. Germline V gene lookup returns CDR1 SGHAT and CDR2 FQNNGV. The CDR3 protein is CASSPHPGGGNTIYF. CDR3 coding DNA: TGTGCCAGCAGCCCGCACCCAGGGGGGGGGAACACCATATATTTT. The full variable domain, completed using reference TRBV11-2 and TRBJ1-3, is EAGVAQSPRYKIIEKRQSVAFWCNPISGHATLYWYQQILGQGPKLLIQFQNNGVVDDSQLPKDRFSAERLKGVDSTLKIQPAKLEDSAVYLCASSPHPGGGNTIYFGEGSWLTVV.

The chain links TRBV5-1 to TRBJ1-2, with D possibly TRBD1 on 5 matching bases. Germline CDR1 and CDR2: SGHRS and YFSETQ. V was shortened by 0 bases and J by 4 bases, with 10 bases between the two germline ends. This CDR3 has 14 amino acids. The CDR3 loop reads CASSLAGQAYGYTF. In DNA form, the CDR3 reads TGCGCCAGCAGCTTGGCCGGACAAGCCTATGGCTACACCTTC.

This clone was counted a few times. The chain employs TRBV6-5 and TRBJ2-2, with a possible D match to TRBD1 (6 bases). CDR3 length: 14 residues. Germline V lookup: CDR1 MNHEY, CDR2 SVGAGI. Trimming shortened V by 6 bases and J by 5 bases, and 13 bases separated the two germline ends. For the CDR3, the DNA is TGTGCCAGCAGACGGGACACCTGGACCGGGGAGCTGTTTTTT. Translation: CASRRDTWTGELFF.

The chain has TRBV7-9 and TRBJ2-3, with unresolved D. This CDR3 spans 11 amino acids. CDR1 and CDR2 from the germline V gene are SEHNR and FQNEAQ (reference sequence). The V gene lost 2 bases and the J gene lost 6 bases, with 3 bases spanning the gap. CDR3 nucleotide sequence: TGTGCCAGCAGCTTATTGGATACGCAGTATTTT. It encodes CASSLLDTQYF. Full variable domain (missing parts from reference TRBV7-9 and TRBJ2-3): DTGVSQNPRHKITKRGQNVTFRCDPISEHNRLYWYRQTLGQGPEFLTYFQNEAQLEKSRLLSDRFSAERPKGSFSTLEIQRTEQGDSAMYLCASSLLDTQYFGPGTRLTVL.

The chain carries TRBV6-1 and TRBJ2-7; 7 nucleotides align to TRBD2. The germline V gene encodes CDR1 MNHNS and CDR2 SASEGT. V gave up 1 base and J gave up 4 bases; unmatched junction bases: 7. This CDR3 contains 15 residues. The CDR3 here is CASSEGSAGGYEQYF. CDR3 coding DNA: TGTGCCAGCAGTGAAGGGTCGGCCGGGGGGTACGAGCAGTACTTC.

As to this clone: It is unclear where the CDR3 begins or ends on the DNA, so no DNA is shown, and the CDR3 is as TCRdb lists it. V is TRBV7-2 and J is TRBJ1-1. The CDR3 is 13 residues long, ends included. From germline, CDR1 is SGHTA and CDR2 FQGNSA. The CDR3 loop reads CASSFGPGGEAFF.

The chain is built from TRBV19 and TRBJ2-6; tentatively, D is TRBD1 or TRBD2 (5 bases each). Per germline, CDR1 LNHDA and CDR2 SQIVND (reference sequence). Trimming took off 7 bases at V and 0 bases at J, with 10 bases between the two ends. The length of the CDR3 is 15 residues. The DNA of the CDR3 is TGTGCCAGTACCTGGGGGAGCTCTGGGGCCAACGTCCTGACTTTC. This translates into CASTWGSSGANVLTF.

This clone has a single count. The chain employs TRBV5-1 and TRBJ2-2; D may be TRBD1 (6 bases). Trimming removed 4 bases from V and 10 bases from J, with 20 bases in between. CDR3 length: 15 residues. The germline CDR1 and CDR2 sequences are SGHRS and YFSETQ. The chain's CDR3 is CASSARTVTTLELFF. As DNA, the CDR3 is TGCGCCAGCAGCGCCCGGACAGTTACTACCCTGGAGCTGTTTTTT.

This chain links TRBV7-8 with TRBJ1-2; 7 bases align to TRBD1. The germline V gene has CDR1 SGHVS and CDR2 FQNEAQ. The V gene end was trimmed by 0 bases and the J gene end by 4 bases; junction bases not matched to a gene: 11. The CDR3 extends over 17 amino acids. The CDR3 DNA is TGTGCCAGCAGCTTAGCGGGGAGACAGGGTATGGGCTATGGCTACACCTTC. This translates into CASSLAGRQGMGYGYTF.

The V gene is TRBV9, the J gene TRBJ1-1, with TRBD1 as a possible D gene (5 bases). Between the trimmed V and J ends, which lost 0 bases and 4 bases, there was a span of 13 bases. CDR3 length equals 15 residues. Per germline, CDR1 SGDLS and CDR2 YYNGEE. Written as DNA, the CDR3 is TGTGCCAGCAGCGTAGGGGCAGGGTCGGGCACTGAAGCTTTCTTT. This sequence encodes CASSVGAGSGTEAFF.

This clone was picked up a small number of times. The chain couples TRBV4-2 to TRBJ1-5; D gene ambiguous. The CDR3 covers 15 residues. CDR1 and CDR2 (germline): LGHNA, YNFKEQ. With 5 bases removed from V and 5 bases from J, the gap between germline ends came to 16 bases. CDR3 region: CASSFWALRHQPQHF. The CDR3 DNA sequence: TGTGCCAGCAGCTTTTGGGCCTTGAGGCATCAGCCCCAGCATTTT.

A single count supports this clone. V usage is TRBV5-1 and J usage is TRBJ2-7, with D uncertain. CDR1 SGHRS and CDR2 YFSETQ come from the germline V gene. This CDR3 has 13 residues. Trimming pared 0 bases from V and 7 bases from J, leaving 11 bases between. The CDR3 spells CASSLDRAREQYF. The CDR3 bases are TGCGCCAGCAGCTTGGATCGCGCGAGGGAGCAGTACTTC.

The J gene is TRBJ2-1, the V gene TRBV28; possibly TRBD1 for D (6 bases). The length of the CDR3 is 16 residues. V lost 1 base and J 8 bases, leaving 18 bases between the germline ends. The V gene's germline CDR1 is MDHEN and CDR2 SYDVKM. The CDR3 DNA reads TGTGCCAGCAGTTTATCCCCCGGCCAGGGGCGCGATGAGCAGTTCTTC. Translating it yields CASSLSPGQGRDEQFF.